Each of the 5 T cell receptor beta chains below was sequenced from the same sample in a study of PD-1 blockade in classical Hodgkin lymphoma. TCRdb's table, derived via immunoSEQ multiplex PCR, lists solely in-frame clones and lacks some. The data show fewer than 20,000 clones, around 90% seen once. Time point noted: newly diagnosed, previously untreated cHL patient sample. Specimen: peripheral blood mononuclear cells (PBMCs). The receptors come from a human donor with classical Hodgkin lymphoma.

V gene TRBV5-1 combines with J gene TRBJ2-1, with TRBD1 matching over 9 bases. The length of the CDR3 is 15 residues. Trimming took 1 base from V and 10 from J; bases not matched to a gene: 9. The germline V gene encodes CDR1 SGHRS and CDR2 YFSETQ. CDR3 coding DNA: TGCGCCAGCAGCTTGTCCCGGGACAGGGTAGCCGAGCAGTTCTTC. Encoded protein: CASSLSRDRVAEQFF.

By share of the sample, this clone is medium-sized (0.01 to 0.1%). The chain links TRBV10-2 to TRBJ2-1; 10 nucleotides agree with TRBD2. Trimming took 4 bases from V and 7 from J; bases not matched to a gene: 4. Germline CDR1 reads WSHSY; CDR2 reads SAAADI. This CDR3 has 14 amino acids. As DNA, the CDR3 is TGCGCCAGCAGTGCTAGCGGGAGAGGGAATGAGCAGTTCTTC. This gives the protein CASSASGRGNEQFF.

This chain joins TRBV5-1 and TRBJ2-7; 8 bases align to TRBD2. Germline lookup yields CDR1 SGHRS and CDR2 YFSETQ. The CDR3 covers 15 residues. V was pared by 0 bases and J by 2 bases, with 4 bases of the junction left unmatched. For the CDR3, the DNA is TGCGCCAGCAGCTTGGGGCTAGCGGGCCCCTACGAGCAGTACTTC. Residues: CASSLGLAGPYEQYF.

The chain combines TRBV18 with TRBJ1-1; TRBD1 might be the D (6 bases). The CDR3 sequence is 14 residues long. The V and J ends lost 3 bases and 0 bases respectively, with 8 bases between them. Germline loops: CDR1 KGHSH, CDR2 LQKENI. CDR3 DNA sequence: TGTGCCAGCTCACCCACAGGGATGAACACTGAAGCTTTCTTT. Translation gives CASSPTGMNTEAFF. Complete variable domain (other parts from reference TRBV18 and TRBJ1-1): NAGVMQNPRHLVRRRGQEARLRCSPMKGHSHVYWYRQLPEEGLKFMVYLQKENIIDESGMPKERFSAEFPKEGPSILRIQQVVRGDSAAYFCASSPTGMNTEAFFGQGTRLTVV.

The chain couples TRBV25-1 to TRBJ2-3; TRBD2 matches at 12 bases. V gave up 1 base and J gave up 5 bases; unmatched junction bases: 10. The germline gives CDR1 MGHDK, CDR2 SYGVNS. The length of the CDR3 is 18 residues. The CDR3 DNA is TGTGCCAGCAGTGAATCACGCCCTAGCGGGAGGGCCGTAGATACGCAGTATTTT. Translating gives CASSESRPSGRAVDTQYF.